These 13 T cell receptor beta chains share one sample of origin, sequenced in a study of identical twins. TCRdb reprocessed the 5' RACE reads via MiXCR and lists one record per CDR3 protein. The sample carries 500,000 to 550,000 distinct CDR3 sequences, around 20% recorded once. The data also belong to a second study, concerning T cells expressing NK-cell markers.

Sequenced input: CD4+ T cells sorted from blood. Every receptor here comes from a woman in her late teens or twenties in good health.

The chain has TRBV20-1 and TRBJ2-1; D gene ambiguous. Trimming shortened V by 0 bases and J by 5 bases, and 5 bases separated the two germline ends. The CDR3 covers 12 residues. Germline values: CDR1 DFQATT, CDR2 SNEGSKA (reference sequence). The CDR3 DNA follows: TGCAGTGCTAGAGATGACGACAATGAGCAGTTCTTC. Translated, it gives CSARDDDNEQFF.

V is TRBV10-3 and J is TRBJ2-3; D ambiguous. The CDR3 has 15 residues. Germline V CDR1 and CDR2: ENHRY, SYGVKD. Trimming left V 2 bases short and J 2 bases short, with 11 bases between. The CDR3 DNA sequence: TGTGCCATCAGTGAGAGAATCTTAAACACAGATACGCAGTATTTT. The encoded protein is CAISERILNTDTQYF.

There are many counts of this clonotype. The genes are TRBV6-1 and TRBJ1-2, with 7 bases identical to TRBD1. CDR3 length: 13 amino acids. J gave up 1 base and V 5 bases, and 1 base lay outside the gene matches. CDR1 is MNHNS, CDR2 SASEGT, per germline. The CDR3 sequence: CASSRDSNYGYTF. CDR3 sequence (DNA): TGTGCCAGCAGTCGGGACAGTAACTATGGCTACACCTTC.

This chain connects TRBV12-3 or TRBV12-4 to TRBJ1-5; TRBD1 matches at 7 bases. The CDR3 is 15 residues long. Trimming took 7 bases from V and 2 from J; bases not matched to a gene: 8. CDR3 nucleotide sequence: TGTGCCAGCAATCAAGGGGGCGCGGGCAATCAGCCCCAGCATTTT. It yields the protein CASNQGGAGNQPQHF.

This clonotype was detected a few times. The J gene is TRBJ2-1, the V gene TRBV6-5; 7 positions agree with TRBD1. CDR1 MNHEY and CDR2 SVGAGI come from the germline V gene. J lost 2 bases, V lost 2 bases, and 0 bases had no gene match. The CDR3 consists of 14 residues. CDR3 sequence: CASSYGTAYNEQFF. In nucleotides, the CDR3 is TGTGCCAGCAGTTACGGGACAGCCTACAATGAGCAGTTCTTC.

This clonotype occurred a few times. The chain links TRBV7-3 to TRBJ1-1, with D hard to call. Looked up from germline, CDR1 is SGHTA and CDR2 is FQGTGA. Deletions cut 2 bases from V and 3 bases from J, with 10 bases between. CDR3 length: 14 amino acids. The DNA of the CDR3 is TGTGCCAGCAGCTTAGGTCAGGAATACACTGAAGCTTTCTTT. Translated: CASSLGQEYTEAFF. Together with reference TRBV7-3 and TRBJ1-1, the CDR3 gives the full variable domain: GAGVSQTPSNKVTEKGKYVELRCDPISGHTALYWYRQSLGQGPEFLIYFQGTGAADDSGLPNDRFFAVRPEGSVSTLKIQRTERGDSAVYLCASSLGQEYTEAFFGQGTRLTVV.

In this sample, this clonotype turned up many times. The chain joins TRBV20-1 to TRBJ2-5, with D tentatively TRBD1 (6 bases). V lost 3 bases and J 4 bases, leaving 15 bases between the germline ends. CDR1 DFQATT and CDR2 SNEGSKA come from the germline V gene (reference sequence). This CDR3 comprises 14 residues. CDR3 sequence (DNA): TGCAGTGCTAGGTCACCTCAGGGGAGAGAGACCCAGTACTTC. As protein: CSARSPQGRETQYF.

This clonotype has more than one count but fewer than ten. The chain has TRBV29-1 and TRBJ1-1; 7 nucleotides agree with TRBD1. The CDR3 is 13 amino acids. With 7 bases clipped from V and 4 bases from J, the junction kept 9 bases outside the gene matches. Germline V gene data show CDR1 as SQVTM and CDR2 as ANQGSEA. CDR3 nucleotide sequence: TGCAGCGCCCCGCGACAGGGCGGCACTGAAGCTTTCTTT. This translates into CSAPRQGGTEAFF. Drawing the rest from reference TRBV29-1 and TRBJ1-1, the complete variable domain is SAVISQKPSRDICQRGTSLTIQCQVDSQVTMMFWYRQQPGQSLTLIATANQGSEATYESGFVIDKFPISRPNLTFSTLTVSNMSPEDSSIYLCSAPRQGGTEAFFGQGTRLTVV.

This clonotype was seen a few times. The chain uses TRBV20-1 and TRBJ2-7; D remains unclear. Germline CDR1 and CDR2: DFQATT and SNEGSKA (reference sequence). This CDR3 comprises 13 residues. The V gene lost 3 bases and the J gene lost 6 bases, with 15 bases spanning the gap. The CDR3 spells CSARAVSDGEQYF. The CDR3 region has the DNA TGCAGTGCTAGGGCCGTGTCCGATGGCGAGCAGTACTTC.

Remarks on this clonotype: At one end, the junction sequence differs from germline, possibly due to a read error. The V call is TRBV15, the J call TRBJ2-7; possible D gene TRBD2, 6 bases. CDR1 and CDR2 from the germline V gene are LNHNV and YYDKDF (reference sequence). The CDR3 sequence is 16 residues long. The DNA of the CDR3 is TGTGCCACCAGCAGAGTCGCGGGAAGATCCTCCTGCGAGCAGTACTTC. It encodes CATSRVAGRSSCEQYF.

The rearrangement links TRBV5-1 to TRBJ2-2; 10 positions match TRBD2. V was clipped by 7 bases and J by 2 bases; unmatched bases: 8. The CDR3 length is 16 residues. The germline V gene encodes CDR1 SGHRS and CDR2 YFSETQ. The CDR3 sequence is CASGASSGGNTGELFF. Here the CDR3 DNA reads TGCGCCAGCGGAGCCTCTAGCGGGGGAAACACCGGGGAGCTGTTTTTT.

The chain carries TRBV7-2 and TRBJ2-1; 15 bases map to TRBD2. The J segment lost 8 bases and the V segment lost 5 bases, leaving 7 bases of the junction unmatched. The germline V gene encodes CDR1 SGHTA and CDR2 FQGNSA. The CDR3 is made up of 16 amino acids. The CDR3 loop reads CASSTGLAGGLDEQFF. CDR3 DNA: TGTGCCAGCAGCACAGGACTAGCGGGAGGGTTGGATGAGCAGTTCTTC.

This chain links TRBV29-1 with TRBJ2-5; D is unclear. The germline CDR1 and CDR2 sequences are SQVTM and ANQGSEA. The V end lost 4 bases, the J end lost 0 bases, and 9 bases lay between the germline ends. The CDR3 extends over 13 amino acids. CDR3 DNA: TGCAGCGTTGTTATTGGGTACCAAGAGACCCAGTACTTC. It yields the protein CSVVIGYQETQYF.